What follows are 31 T cell receptor beta chains derived from one specimen sequenced in a study. TCRdb reprocessed the reads via MiXCR and lists one record per CDR3 protein. The sample includes around 5,300 distinct CDR3 sequences, around 8.8% of them seen just once. Sequenced sample: CD4+ T cells from synovial fluid. The receptor set was obtained from a human donor with rheumatoid arthritis.

In this sample, this clonotype is medium-sized. This chain joins TRBV14 and TRBJ2-1; 7 bases are shared with TRBD2. The CDR3 is 16 amino acids. Germline values: CDR1 SGHDN, CDR2 FVKESK. V lost 0 bases, J lost 3 bases, and 5 bases stayed unmatched. The CDR3, as DNA: TGTGCCAGCAGCCAAGATGGTCTAGCGGTCTACAATGAGCAGTTCTTC. This translates into CASSQDGLAVYNEQFF.

This clonotype was detected many times. The J gene is TRBJ2-2, the V gene TRBV7-8; 8 positions match TRBD2. V shed 6 bases, J shed 0 bases, and the junction held 3 bases outside the gene matches. In germline, CDR1 is SGHVS, CDR2 FQNEAQ. The CDR3 is made up of 15 amino acids. The CDR3 protein is CASRHSGANTGELFF. DNA for the CDR3: TGTGCCAGCAGACATAGCGGGGCGAACACCGGGGAGCTGTTTTTT.

This sequence joins TRBV27 and TRBJ2-1; TRBD2 matches 8 bases. The V gene's germline CDR1 is MNHEY and CDR2 SMNVEV (reference sequence). Trimming took 8 bases from V and 3 from J; bases not matched to a gene: 6. The CDR3 runs 14 residues. The CDR3: CASRAGVFYNEQFF. The CDR3 bases are TGTGCCAGCCGAGCGGGAGTCTTCTACAATGAGCAGTTCTTC.

J is TRBJ2-5 and V is TRBV7-3; 14 bases align to TRBD2. The CDR3 loop spans 16 amino acids. Germline trimming cut 2 bases from V and 5 bases from J; bases unmatched to any gene: 4. Germline V gene data show CDR1 as SGHTA and CDR2 as FQGTGA. In DNA form, the CDR3 reads TGTGCCAGCAGCTTAGGGACTAGCGGGAGTCTTGAGACCCAGTACTTC. This gives the protein CASSLGTSGSLETQYF.

This clonotype counts as large (0.1 to 1%). The CDR3 DNA reads as TGTGCCAGCAGCCAACAGGTTGACTCCTACGAGCAGTACTTC. It specifies CASSQQVDSYEQYF. This chain joins TRBV3-1 and TRBJ2-7; no firm D call. The V end lost 2 bases, the J end lost 0 bases, and 8 bases lay between the germline ends. The CDR3 contains 14 residues. Looked up from germline, CDR1 is LGHDT and CDR2 is YNNKEL (reference sequence).

Ten or more counts support this clonotype. The chain couples TRBV20-1 to TRBJ2-5; 9 nucleotides agree with TRBD2. CDR3 length: 15 amino acids. V lost 1 base and J lost 4; bases outside the gene matches: 7. Per germline, CDR1 DFQATT and CDR2 SNEGSKA (reference sequence). For the CDR3, the DNA is TGCAGTGCTAGAGGCGGGACTAGCAGGTCAGAGACCCAGTACTTC. It codes for CSARGGTSRSETQYF.

In this sample, this clonotype turned up many times. The V and J genes are TRBV27 and TRBJ2-1, with 9 bases that match TRBD2. The V segment lost 8 bases and the J segment 4 bases; nucleotides outside the gene matches: 15. The CDR3 covers 17 residues. Looked up from germline, CDR1 is MNHEY and CDR2 is SMNVEV (reference sequence). DNA for the CDR3: TGTGCCAGCGCAATATATCGGACTAGCGAGGGTTACAATGAGCAGTTCTTC. It encodes CASAIYRTSEGYNEQFF.

By share, this clonotype counts as medium-sized. The V gene is TRBV3-1, the J gene TRBJ1-3, with no clear D. V lost 0 bases to trimming and J lost 3 bases, with 9 bases between them. This CDR3 spans 15 amino acids. Germline V lookup: CDR1 LGHDT, CDR2 YNNKEL (reference sequence). The CDR3 reads CASSQDPFNGNTIYF. The CDR3, as DNA: TGTGCCAGCAGCCAAGATCCGTTTAATGGAAACACCATATATTTT.

This clonotype was detected many times. The V call is TRBV10-3, the J call TRBJ2-5, with D uncertain. Per germline, CDR1 ENHRY and CDR2 SYGVKD. This CDR3 is 13 amino acids long. V dropped 8 bases and J dropped 0 bases, with 10 bases sitting between them. The CDR3 sequence is CAIGEVDQETQYF. The CDR3 DNA reads as TGTGCCATCGGGGAAGTGGACCAAGAGACCCAGTACTTC.

This clonotype occurred many times. The gene calls are TRBV18 and TRBJ2-1, with 8 positions matching TRBD2. The V segment lost 2 bases and the J segment 5 bases; nucleotides outside the gene matches: 8. Germline V gene lookup returns CDR1 KGHSH and CDR2 LQKENI. The CDR3 totals 16 residues. The CDR3 sequence is CASSPNEAGVDNEQFF. The CDR3 DNA sequence: TGTGCCAGCTCACCAAACGAAGCGGGGGTGGACAATGAGCAGTTCTTC.

The rearrangement uses TRBV18 and TRBJ2-1; tentatively, D is TRBD1 (6 bases). Germline assignment: CDR1 KGHSH and CDR2 LQKENI. The CDR3 spans 13 residues. Trimming took off 2 bases at V and 12 bases at J, with 14 bases between the two ends. The CDR3 nucleotides are TGTGCCAGCTCACCAGGTGAAGCAGGGGCGCAGTTCTTC. Encoded protein: CASSPGEAGAQFF.

This clonotype counts as medium-sized. This chain uses TRBV7-6 with TRBJ2-2, with a tentative D call TRBD1 (6 bases). Germline CDR1 is SGHVS and CDR2 is FNYEAQ. The CDR3 is 16 amino acids. The V end lost 0 bases, the J end lost 4 bases, and 12 bases lay between the germline ends. CDR3 amino acids: CASSLASGAVTGELFF. In DNA form, the CDR3 reads TGTGCCAGCAGCTTAGCTTCAGGGGCGGTCACCGGGGAGCTGTTTTTT.

In this sample, this clonotype is medium-sized. The chain couples TRBV18 to TRBJ2-2; D is unclear. CDR1 KGHSH and CDR2 LQKENI come from the germline V gene. The CDR3 spans 17 residues. V was shortened by 4 bases and J by 1 base, with 16 bases between the two germline ends. The CDR3 reads CASSRHELTVNTGELFF. CDR3 bases: TGTGCCAGCTCACGACACGAATTGACCGTGAACACCGGGGAGCTGTTTTTT.

Note on this clonotype: With a much larger clone just one base away, this may be a read error. The V gene is TRBV30, the J gene TRBJ1-5, with 8 bases identical to TRBD1. Per the germline V gene, CDR1 is GTSNPN and CDR2 is SVGIG (reference sequence). This CDR3 spans 14 amino acids. The CDR3 DNA reads TGTGCCGGGAGTTTTCAGGGGGCCAGTCAGCCCCAGCATTTT. This translates into CAGSFQGASQPQHF.

V gene TRBV7-3 combines with J gene TRBJ2-1, with D possibly matching TRBD2 (5 bases). Trimming left V 5 bases short and J 7 bases short, with 18 bases between. Germline CDR1 is SGHTA and CDR2 is FQGTGA. The CDR3 extends over 15 amino acids. The CDR3, as DNA: TGTGCCAGCAGCCCACTAGAGGGAGTCTTGAATGAGCAGTTCTTC. It codes for CASSPLEGVLNEQFF.

The table lists this clonotype with many counts. The chain combines TRBV18 with TRBJ2-5; the match to TRBD1 covers 12 bases. Germline-derived CDR1 and CDR2 are KGHSH and LQKENI. V dropped 4 bases and J dropped 3; count of bases not matched to a gene: 3. This CDR3 contains 15 residues. The CDR3 loop reads CASSLGTGGEETQYF. The CDR3 DNA sequence: TGTGCCAGCTCACTTGGGACAGGGGGCGAAGAGACCCAGTACTTC.

The sample holds many counts of this clonotype. The chain couples TRBV3-1 to TRBJ2-1; unclear D gene. Looked up from germline, CDR1 is LGHDT and CDR2 is YNNKEL (reference sequence). The V and J ends lost 3 bases and 0 bases respectively, with 9 bases between them. CDR3 size: 15 residues. CDR3 in DNA: TGTGCCAGCAGCCAGGCGATTAGCTCCTACAATGAGCAGTTCTTC. Protein sequence: CASSQAISSYNEQFF.

This clonotype is medium-sized. CDR3 nucleotide sequence: TGTGCCACCAGTGATCCGCGGGACAGGGTAGGGAATGAGCAGTTCTTC. Translating gives CATSDPRDRVGNEQFF. This chain uses TRBV24-1 with TRBJ2-1, with TRBD1 identical over 9 bases. The CDR3 length is 16 residues. Germline trimming cut 3 bases from V and 7 bases from J; bases unmatched to any gene: 9. CDR1 and CDR2 (germline): KGHDR, SFDVKD.

In its sample, this clonotype was seen many times. This chain connects TRBV24-1 to TRBJ2-7; D gene uncertain. The CDR3 covers 13 residues. Trimming left V 6 bases short and J 3 bases short, with 11 bases between. Germline CDR1 reads KGHDR; CDR2 reads SFDVKD. CDR3 amino acids: CATSTGVGYEQYF. CDR3 DNA sequence: TGTGCCACCAGTACGGGCGTCGGCTACGAGCAGTACTTC.

In this sample, this clonotype turned up many times. The genes are TRBV7-3 and TRBJ2-1; TRBD2 agrees at 11 bases. The germline gives CDR1 SGHTA, CDR2 FQGTGA. The CDR3 runs to 16 residues. The trim removed 5 bases at V and 6 bases at J, leaving 9 bases unmatched. CDR3 sequence reads: CASSPSLAGGSNEQFF. The CDR3, as DNA: TGTGCCAGCAGCCCCTCCCTAGCGGGAGGCTCCAATGAGCAGTTCTTC.

The V call is TRBV18, the J call TRBJ2-7; 10 positions match TRBD1. The germline gives CDR1 KGHSH, CDR2 LQKENI. The CDR3 runs 14 residues. V shed 4 bases and J 4 bases; nucleotides not matched to a gene: 4. This chain's CDR3 is CASSLGQGEYEQYF. Written as DNA, the CDR3 is TGTGCCAGCTCACTTGGACAGGGGGAGTACGAGCAGTACTTC.

This clonotype has at least ten counts. The chain is built from TRBV20-1 and TRBJ2-7; D unresolved. This CDR3 has 13 amino acids. In germline, CDR1 is DFQATT, CDR2 SNEGSKA (reference sequence). V dropped 6 bases and J dropped 4 bases, with 16 bases sitting between them. The CDR3 sequence is CSALRTGVYEQYF. CDR3 DNA sequence: TGCAGTGCACTACGGACGGGCGTTTACGAGCAGTACTTC.

This clonotype appeared many times. This chain uses TRBV3-1 with TRBJ2-5, with 11 nucleotides matching TRBD2. The trim removed 5 bases at V and 3 bases at J, leaving 2 bases unmatched. Per the germline V gene, CDR1 is LGHDT and CDR2 is YNNKEL (reference sequence). The CDR3 has 14 amino acids. This CDR3 is CASSGTSGKETQYF. The CDR3 bases are TGTGCCAGCAGCGGGACTAGCGGTAAAGAGACCCAGTACTTC.

This clonotype was observed a handful of times. The chain has TRBV12-3 or TRBV12-4 and TRBJ2-1; TRBD2 matches 12 bases. This CDR3 is built from 15 residues. The ends lost 6 bases at V and 6 bases at J; junction bases unmatched: 6. CDR3 nucleotides: TGTGCCAGCAGCCGACTAGCGGGAGCTTCCAATGAGCAGTTCTTC. It translates to CASSRLAGASNEQFF.

This clonotype is categorized as medium-sized. The chain links TRBV12-3 or TRBV12-4 to TRBJ1-6, with D perhaps matching TRBD1 (6 bases). This CDR3 has 15 amino acids. V was cut by 1 base and J by 9 bases, with 13 bases left in between. The CDR3 spells CASSLEGGGRSPLHF. The CDR3 DNA reads TGTGCCAGCAGTTTAGAGGGGGGCGGCCGTTCACCCCTCCACTTT.

This clonotype was counted ten times or more. This chain uses TRBV29-1 with TRBJ1-1; 7 bases fit TRBD1. The CDR3 extends over 14 amino acids. The J segment lost 2 bases and the V segment lost 6 bases, leaving 9 bases of the junction unmatched. Germline V CDR1 and CDR2: SQVTM, ANQGSEA. CDR3 in DNA: TGCAGCGTGCCCCCGGGACAGCTCAACACTGAAGCTTTCTTT. Its protein is CSVPPGQLNTEAFF.

By its share, this clonotype is medium-sized. The rearrangement joins TRBV6-5 to TRBJ2-7, with 9 positions matching TRBD1. The CDR3 has 14 residues. The trim removed 7 bases at V and 6 bases at J, leaving 10 bases unmatched. In germline, CDR1 is MNHEY, CDR2 SVGAGI. The CDR3 loop reads CASTLRDRDSEQYF. CDR3 DNA sequence: TGTGCCAGCACTCTACGGGACAGGGACTCCGAGCAGTACTTC.

This clonotype was detected ten times or more. The chain recombines TRBV18 with TRBJ2-7; TRBD2 matches 11 bases. The trim removed 3 bases at V and 5 bases at J, leaving 6 bases unmatched. Germline values: CDR1 KGHSH, CDR2 LQKENI. This CDR3 has 15 residues. As DNA, the CDR3 is TGTGCCAGCTCACCCCTCAAGACTAGCGGGAACGAGCAGTACTTC. Its translation is CASSPLKTSGNEQYF.

This clonotype counts as medium-sized. The chain is built from TRBV18 and TRBJ2-1, with 8 bases that match TRBD2. This CDR3 is 16 amino acids long. Germline values: CDR1 KGHSH, CDR2 LQKENI. Trimming cost V 4 bases and J 4 bases; bases outside gene matches: 9. For the CDR3, the DNA is TGTGCCAGCTCACGCCGTAGCGGGATAGAATACAATGAGCAGTTCTTC. Its translation is CASSRRSGIEYNEQFF.

This clonotype has a count of ten or more. This chain links TRBV18 with TRBJ2-7, with 7 bases identical to TRBD1. The CDR3 spans 14 residues. The ends lost 6 bases at V and 0 bases at J; junction bases unmatched: 5. Per the germline V gene, CDR1 is KGHSH and CDR2 is LQKENI. CDR3: CASSLGTASYEQYF. In DNA form, the CDR3 reads TGTGCCAGCTCCCTAGGGACAGCCTCCTACGAGCAGTACTTC.

This clonotype was observed many times. The V gene is TRBV10-1, the J gene TRBJ2-1; 9 bases fit TRBD2. CDR3 length: 14 residues. V shed 6 bases and J 7 bases; nucleotides not matched to a gene: 7. Looked up from germline, CDR1 is WNHNN and CDR2 is SYGVQD (reference sequence). CDR3 amino acids: CASRPSGIVNEQFF. The CDR3 nucleotides are TGCGCCAGCAGACCTAGCGGGATTGTGAATGAGCAGTTCTTC.